The next 10 T cell receptor beta chains were all read from a single sample in a study of blood T cells in healthy people across ages. Combining a sample-barcoded 5' primer with a J-beta primer mix, a second PCR ran for about 7 to 11 cycles. TCRdb redid the calling of the 5' RACE reads with MiXCR, one entry per CDR3 protein. The sample holds about 640,000 distinct CDR3 sequences, approximately 30% seen once. Sequencing was done on a sample of blood. Receptors were obtained from a woman at least 80 years old in good health.

This clonotype was found many times. The chain uses TRBV3-1 and TRBJ2-5, with TRBD2 identical over 10 bases. Germline V lookup: CDR1 LGHDT, CDR2 YNNKEL (reference sequence). With V trimmed by 4 bases and J by 5 bases, 7 bases remained unmatched. This CDR3 is 15 amino acids long. The CDR3 region is CASSLQRGGWETQYF. The CDR3 DNA is TGTGCCAGCAGCCTCCAGCGGGGGGGCTGGGAGACCCAGTACTTC.

The chain recombines TRBV12-3 or TRBV12-4 with TRBJ2-2; the match to TRBD2 covers 8 bases. J lost 2 bases, V lost 7 bases, and 18 bases had no gene match. The CDR3 runs to 19 residues. This CDR3 is CASTQLGGGSRTNTGELFF. The CDR3 DNA sequence: TGTGCCAGCACCCAGTTGGGCGGGGGGTCCCGAACAAACACCGGGGAGCTGTTTTTT.

This clonotype was counted many times. V is TRBV5-4 and J is TRBJ1-2; 8 bases fit TRBD1. This CDR3 is built from 12 residues. Germline V gives CDR1 SGHNT, CDR2 YYREEE (reference sequence). J lost 8 bases, V lost 6 bases, and 6 bases had no gene match. CDR3 in DNA: TGTGCCAGCACCACGGACAGGGACGGCTACACCTTC. This sequence encodes CASTTDRDGYTF.

This sequence joins TRBV7-2 and TRBJ1-2, with D possibly TRBD1 on 5 matching bases. The ends were cut back, 1 base at V and 4 bases at J, with 16 bases in the middle. The CDR3 extends over 16 amino acids. From germline, CDR1 is SGHTA and CDR2 FQGNSA. The CDR3 reads CASSLGPPGTTYGYTF. Written as DNA, the CDR3 is TGTGCCAGCAGCTTAGGACCGCCTGGGACTACCTATGGCTACACCTTC.

The CDR3 loop reads CASSSDRALVSGNTIYF. The CDR3, as DNA: TGCGCCAGCAGCTCGGACAGGGCTTTGGTTTCTGGAAACACCATATATTTT. The chain couples TRBV5-1 to TRBJ1-3, with 8 bases aligning to TRBD1. Germline CDR1 and CDR2: SGHRS and YFSETQ. The V and J ends lost 3 bases and 1 base, in that order; junction bases with no gene match: 9. The CDR3 is 17 residues long.

The table lists this clonotype with many counts. This sequence joins TRBV4-2 and TRBJ1-1; 9 nucleotides match TRBD1. The CDR3 has 17 residues. Unmatched junction bases numbered 6, after V lost 0 bases and J lost 1 base. Germline V gene lookup returns CDR1 LGHNA and CDR2 YNFKEQ. In DNA form, the CDR3 reads TGTGCCAGCAGCCAAGATATTGGGACAGGGCCGAACACTGAAGCTTTCTTT. Encoded protein: CASSQDIGTGPNTEAFF.

Ten or more counts support this clonotype. This CDR3 reads CASSPSSGGLTYEQYF. CDR3 DNA: TGTGCCAGCAGCCCCTCTAGCGGGGGGCTCACCTACGAGCAGTACTTC. The rearrangement links TRBV3-1 to TRBJ2-7, with 11 bases aligning to TRBD2. This CDR3 region has 16 residues. With V trimmed by 4 bases and J by 2 bases, 7 bases remained unmatched. Germline CDR1 reads LGHDT; CDR2 reads YNNKEL (reference sequence).

This clonotype was recorded many times. The chain recombines TRBV28 with TRBJ2-5, with TRBD2 identical over 8 bases. This CDR3 contains 15 residues. Germline CDR1 reads MDHEN; CDR2 reads SYDVKM. Losses at the gene ends were 6 bases for V and 3 bases for J; bases not matched to a gene: 9. The CDR3 region has the DNA TGTGCCAGCAGCGCCGGGACTAGGGCAGAAGAGACCCAGTACTTC. As protein: CASSAGTRAEETQYF.

This clonotype was seen at least ten times. The genes are TRBV27 and TRBJ2-3; D not resolved. In germline, CDR1 is MNHEY, CDR2 SMNVEV (reference sequence). The V and J ends lost 6 bases and 0 bases respectively, with 13 bases between them. CDR3 size: 15 residues. CDR3 in DNA: TGTGCCAGCAGCCTCGGACGGATAAGCACAGATACGCAGTATTTT. This encodes CASSLGRISTDTQYF.

This clonotype was observed a few times. J is TRBJ1-1 and V is TRBV5-1; the D gene is possibly TRBD1 (5 bases). The CDR3 contains 15 residues. The germline gives CDR1 SGHRS, CDR2 YFSETQ. Trimming removed 4 bases at V and 2 bases at J, with 15 bases between. In nucleotides, the CDR3 is TGCGCCAGCAGCGATAGGACGGGGGAAAACACTGAAGCTTTCTTT. This encodes CASSDRTGENTEAFF. The variable domain in full, completed from reference TRBV5-1 and TRBJ1-1, reads KAGVTQTPRYLIKTRGQQVTLSCSPISGHRSVSWYQQTPGQGLQFLFEYFSETQRNKGNFPGRFSGRQFSNSRSEMNVSTLELGDSALYLCASSDRTGENTEAFFGQGTRLTVV.